The clone carrying this TCR beta chain has more than one count but fewer than ten. This specimen belongs to a study of identical twins. Everyone who gave samples was a healthy Caucasian. Germline V lookup: CDR1 SEHNR, CDR2 FQNEAQ (reference sequence). After removal of 3 bases from V and 5 bases from J, the junction contained 15 bases not matched to a gene. This CDR3 contains 17 residues. TCRdb called the 5' RACE reads again in MiXCR, with one record for every CDR3 protein. The data contain approximately 300,000 distinct CDR3 sequences, over 8.5% of them singletons. This sample was shared with a second study, whose subject was yellow fever vaccine responses in identical twins. That source adds: Convergence reportedly seemed to mark part of the twins' vaccine T cell response, with personalization marking the rest.

The specimen was CD8+ T cells sorted from blood. This clonotype was sampled from a woman in her late teens or twenties in good health. The chain links TRBV7-9 to TRBJ2-5; TRBD1 matches at 7 bases. CDR3 residues: CASSFHLAGGGKETQYF. CDR3 bases: TGTGCCAGCAGCTTCCACCTGGCAGGGGGTGGGAAGGAGACCCAGTACTTC.